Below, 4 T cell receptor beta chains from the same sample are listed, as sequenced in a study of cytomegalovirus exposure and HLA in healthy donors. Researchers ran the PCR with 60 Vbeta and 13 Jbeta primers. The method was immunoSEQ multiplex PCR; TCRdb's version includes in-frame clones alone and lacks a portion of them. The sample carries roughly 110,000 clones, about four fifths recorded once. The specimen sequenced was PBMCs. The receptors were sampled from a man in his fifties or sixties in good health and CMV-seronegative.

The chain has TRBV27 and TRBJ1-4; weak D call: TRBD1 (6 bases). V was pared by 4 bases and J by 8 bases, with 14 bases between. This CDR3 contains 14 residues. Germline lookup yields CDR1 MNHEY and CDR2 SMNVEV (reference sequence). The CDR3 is CASSSGRRGEKLFF. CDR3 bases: TGTGCCAGCAGTTCCGGGCGTAGGGGGGAAAAACTGTTTTTT.

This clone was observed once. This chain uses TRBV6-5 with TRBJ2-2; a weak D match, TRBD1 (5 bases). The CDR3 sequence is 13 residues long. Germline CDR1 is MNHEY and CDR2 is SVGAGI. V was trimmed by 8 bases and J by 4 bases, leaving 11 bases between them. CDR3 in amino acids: CASSSRGTGELFF. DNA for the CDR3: TGTGCCAGCTCTAGTAGGGGCACCGGGGAGCTGTTTTTT.

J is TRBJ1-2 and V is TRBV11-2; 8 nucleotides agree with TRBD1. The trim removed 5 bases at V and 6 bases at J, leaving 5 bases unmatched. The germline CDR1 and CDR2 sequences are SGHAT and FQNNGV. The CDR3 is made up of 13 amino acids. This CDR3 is CASSLRQGNGYTF. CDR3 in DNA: TGTGCCAGCAGCCTCCGACAGGGGAATGGCTACACCTTC.

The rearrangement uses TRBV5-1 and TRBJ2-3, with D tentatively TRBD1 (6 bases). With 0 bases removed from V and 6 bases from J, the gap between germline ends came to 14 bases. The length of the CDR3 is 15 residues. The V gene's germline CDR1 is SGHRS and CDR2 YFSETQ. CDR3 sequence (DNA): TGCGCCAGCAGCTTGGCCGGAGAGGGGGTGGATACGCAGTATTTT. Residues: CASSLAGEGVDTQYF.